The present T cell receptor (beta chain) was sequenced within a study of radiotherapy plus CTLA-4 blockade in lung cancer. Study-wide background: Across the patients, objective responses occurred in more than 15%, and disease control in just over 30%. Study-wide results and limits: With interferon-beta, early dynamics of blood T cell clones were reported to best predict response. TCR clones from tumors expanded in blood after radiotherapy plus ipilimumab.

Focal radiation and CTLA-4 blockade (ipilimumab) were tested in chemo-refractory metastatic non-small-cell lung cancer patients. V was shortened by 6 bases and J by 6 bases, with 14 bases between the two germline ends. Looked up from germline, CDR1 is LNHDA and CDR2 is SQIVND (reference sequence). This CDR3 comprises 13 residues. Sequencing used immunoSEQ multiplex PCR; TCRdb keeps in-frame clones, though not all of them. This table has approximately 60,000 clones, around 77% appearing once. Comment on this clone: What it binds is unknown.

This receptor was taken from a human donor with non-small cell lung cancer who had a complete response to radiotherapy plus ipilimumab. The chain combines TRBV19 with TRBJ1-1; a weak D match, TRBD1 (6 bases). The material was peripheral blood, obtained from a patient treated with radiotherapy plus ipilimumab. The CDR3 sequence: CASRPNRAPEAFF. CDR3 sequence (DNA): TGTGCCAGTAGACCCAACAGGGCCCCTGAAGCTTTCTTT.